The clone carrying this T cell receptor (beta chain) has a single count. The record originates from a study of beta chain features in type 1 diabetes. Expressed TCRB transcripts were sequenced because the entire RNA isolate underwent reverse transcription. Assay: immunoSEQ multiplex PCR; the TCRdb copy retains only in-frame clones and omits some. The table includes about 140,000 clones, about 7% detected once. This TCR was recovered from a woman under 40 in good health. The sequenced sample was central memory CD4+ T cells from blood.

The CDR3 DNA sequence: TGTGCCAGCAGTGCCCGAGGAGCGGGAGGGGATCACAATGAGCAGTTCTTC. Residues: CASSARGAGGDHNEQFF. The chain joins TRBV6-1 to TRBJ2-1; 10 bases align to TRBD2. There are 17 residues in the CDR3. V dropped 4 bases and J dropped 5; count of bases not matched to a gene: 11. Germline CDR1 MNHNS, CDR2 SASEGT.